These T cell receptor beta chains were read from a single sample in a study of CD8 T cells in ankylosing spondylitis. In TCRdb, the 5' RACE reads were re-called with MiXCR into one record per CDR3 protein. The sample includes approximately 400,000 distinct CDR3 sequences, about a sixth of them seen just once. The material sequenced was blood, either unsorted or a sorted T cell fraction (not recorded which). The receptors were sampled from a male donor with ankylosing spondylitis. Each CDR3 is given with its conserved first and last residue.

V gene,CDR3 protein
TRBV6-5,CASSYEAGNNEQFF
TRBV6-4,CASSASGNRDSPLHF
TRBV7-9,CASSLAGLLQETQYF
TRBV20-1,CSARVYGENQPQHF
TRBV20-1,CSAIPGQLSYEQYF
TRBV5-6,CASSLSRRSGADTQYF
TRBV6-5,CASSYRDGLSGNTIYF
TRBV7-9,CASSVGVSPLHF
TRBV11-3,CASSNKRRQGAQSPLHF
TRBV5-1,CASSSRTSGGSSYNEQFF
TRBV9,CASSVAGDLRYEQFF
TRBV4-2,CASSQGIHVENTEAFF
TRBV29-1,CSVEEGGKGTDTQYF
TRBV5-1,CASSPSGDGYTF
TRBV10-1,CASSRGQDQDTQYF
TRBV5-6,CASRGGTLNTEAFF
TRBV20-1,CSARETGSNYGYTF
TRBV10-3,CAISEEVGAGEQFF
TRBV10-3,CAIAGTDSYEQYF
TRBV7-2,CASSLGRNQPQHF
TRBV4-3,CASSPTTGIYGYTF
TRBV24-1,CATSDQRGGKNEQFF
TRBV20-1,CSASSTGGNQPQHF
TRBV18,CASSPQGAYEQYF
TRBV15,CATSRDAGPYEQYF
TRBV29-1,CSVVGGTNTEAFF
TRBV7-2,CASSLGNTENQPQHF
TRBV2,CASRDRSSGNTIYF
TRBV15,CATSRGGGGLEQFF
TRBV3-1,CASSQDLSRAAGGATQYF
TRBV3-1,CASSPAGGNIQYF
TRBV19,CASSSGQETQYF
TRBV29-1,CSVRSRSTDTQYF
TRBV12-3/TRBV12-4,CASTLSGNTIYF
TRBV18,CATQGRDTEAFF
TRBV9,CASSVGGGRVSNYGYTF
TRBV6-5,CASRPRGLEQYF
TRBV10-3,CASRNPTGPDTQYF
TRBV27,CARVSQPNYGYTF
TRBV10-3,CAISNPGQRYEQYF
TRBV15,CATSTGFHTEAFF
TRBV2,CASSRLAENTGELFF
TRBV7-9,CASSFGQGVPYEQYF
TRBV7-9,CASSLSRDRGKGEAFF